What follows are 24 T cell receptor beta chains derived from one specimen sequenced in a study of T cell repertoires in cytomegalovirus infection. Each CDR3 protein gets one entry after TCRdb re-called the reads with MiXCR. This table holds hundreds of thousands of distinct CDR3 sequences, more than 20% found once. Specimen: CD8+ T cells from PBMCs. These receptors all stem from a human donor in good health (CMV status not recorded). Some clones in this sample may be carry-over from other donors' samples.

Comments on this clonotype: A read error is possible here, since a much larger clone lies one base away. The gene calls are TRBV7-8 and TRBJ2-5; 9 bases align to TRBD2. Germline V gene data show CDR1 as SGHVS and CDR2 as FQNEAQ. The CDR3 contains 17 residues. The CDR3 nucleotides are TGTGCCGGCAGCTTAGCGCGGGGGGGACGGGCGGGAGAGACCCAGTACTTC. Protein product: CAGSLARGGRAGETQYF. The full variable domain, rest sourced from reference TRBV7-8 and TRBJ2-5, is GAGVSQSPRYKVAKRGQDVALRCDPISGHVSLFWYQQALGQGPEFLTYFQNEAQLDKSGLPSDRFFAERPEGSVSTLKIQRTQQEDSAVYLCAGSLARGGRAGETQYFGPGTRLLVL.

This clonotype has a count of ten or more. The chain uses TRBV7-9 and TRBJ2-3, with D uncertain. The V gene lost 2 bases and the J gene lost 9 bases, with 9 bases spanning the gap. This CDR3 has 12 residues. Germline lookup yields CDR1 SEHNR and CDR2 FQNEAQ (reference sequence). CDR3 coding DNA: TGTGCCAGCAGCTTAAGCTACGAAACGCAGTATTTT. Amino acid sequence: CASSLSYETQYF.

This clonotype came up many times. The chain joins TRBV29-1 to TRBJ2-2, with D possibly called TRBD1 or TRBD2 (5 bases each). The CDR3 totals 15 residues. Trimming cost V 7 bases and J 0 bases, with 15 bases left between them. CDR1 and CDR2 from the germline V gene are SQVTM and ANQGSEA. In nucleotides, the CDR3 is TGCAGCGCCGAGGGCCAGGGCGCGAACACCGGGGAGCTGTTTTTT. Translation: CSAEGQGANTGELFF.

This CDR3 is CASLRQTTGELFF. The CDR3 region has the DNA TGTGCCAGCCTAAGACAGACCACCGGGGAGCTGTTTTTT. The chain links TRBV6-5 to TRBJ2-2, with D possibly matching TRBD1 (5 bases). V dropped 8 bases and J dropped 4 bases, with 11 bases sitting between them. CDR3 length equals 13 residues. From germline, CDR1 is MNHEY and CDR2 SVGAGI.

The chain uses TRBV7-9 and TRBJ1-1, with D unclear. Germline-derived CDR1 and CDR2 are SEHNR and FQNEAQ (reference sequence). Trimming removed 4 bases at V and 5 bases at J, with 23 bases between. This CDR3 has 17 residues. CDR3 in amino acids: CASSSPPESAVGTEAFF. The CDR3 region has the DNA TGTGCCAGCAGCTCTCCCCCAGAAAGCGCCGTGGGTACTGAAGCTTTCTTT. Combining the CDR3 with reference TRBV7-9 and TRBJ1-1 gives the whole variable domain DTGVSQNPRHKITKRGQNVTFRCDPISEHNRLYWYRQTLGQGPEFLTYFQNEAQLEKSRLLSDRFSAERPKGSFSTLEIQRTEQGDSAMYLCASSSPPESAVGTEAFFGQGTRLTVV.

This clonotype was observed a few times. This chain links TRBV7-4 with TRBJ2-2; no clear D. In germline, CDR1 is SGHVT, CDR2 SQSDAQ. CDR3 length: 14 amino acids. Trimming stripped 5 bases from V and 0 bases from J, with 7 bases between. This CDR3 reads CASSENTNTGELFF. CDR3 in DNA: TGTGCCAGCAGCGAAAACACGAACACCGGGGAGCTGTTTTTT.

The J gene is TRBJ2-1, the V gene TRBV29-1; the D is unclear. CDR3 length: 13 amino acids. In germline, CDR1 is SQVTM, CDR2 ANQGSEA. V gave up 2 bases and J gave up 2 bases, with 7 bases separating them. The CDR3 protein is CSVEYSPYNEQFF. For the CDR3, the DNA is TGCAGCGTTGAATACAGCCCCTACAATGAGCAGTTCTTC.

A remark on this clonotype: This may arise from a read error, as a much more abundant clone is one base away. This rearrangement joins TRBV5-5 to TRBJ2-7; possibly TRBD1 for D (5 bases). The CDR3 has 11 amino acids. Germline-derived CDR1 and CDR2 are SGHKS and YYEKEE (reference sequence). The CDR3 here is CVSSITGEQYF. DNA of the CDR3: TGTGTCAGCAGCATTACAGGCGAGCAGTACTTC.

This clonotype occurred once. J is TRBJ2-7 and V is TRBV6-2 or TRBV6-3; D may correspond to TRBD1 or TRBD2 (6 bases each). The germline V gene has CDR1 MNHEY and CDR2 SVGEGT. This CDR3 has 14 residues. Between the trimmed V and J ends, which lost 3 bases and 6 bases, there was a span of 15 bases. The CDR3 here is CASSYGYGGVEQYV. CDR3 sequence (DNA): TGTGCCAGCAGTTATGGGTACGGGGGCGTCGAGCAGTACGTC.

The V call is TRBV20-1, the J call TRBJ2-3; D unclear. Germline lookup yields CDR1 DFQATT and CDR2 SNEGSKA (reference sequence). The length of the CDR3 is 12 residues. The V end lost 3 bases, the J end lost 6 bases, and 10 bases lay between the germline ends. CDR3: CSASHLQDTQYF. The CDR3 DNA reads as TGCAGTGCTAGCCACCTACAGGATACGCAGTATTTT.

DNA for the CDR3: TGCAGTGCTAGAGCTCGAGGGAATTCACCCCTCCACTTT. As protein: CSARARGNSPLHF. V gene TRBV20-1 combines with J gene TRBJ1-6; no clear D gene. The CDR3 sequence is 13 residues long. V lost 1 base to trimming and J lost 7 bases, with 8 bases between them. The V gene's germline CDR1 is DFQATT and CDR2 SNEGSKA (reference sequence).

This clonotype was observed a handful of times. This chain links TRBV12-3 or TRBV12-4 with TRBJ2-7, with D perhaps TRBD1 or TRBD2 (6 bases each). This CDR3 has 13 residues. Trimming pared 7 bases from V and 3 bases from J, leaving 13 bases between. The CDR3 spells CASTRGLIYEQYF. The CDR3 coding sequence is TGTGCCAGCACCAGGGGACTCATCTACGAGCAGTACTTC.

This clonotype was seen repeatedly, ten times or more. The chain couples TRBV7-8 to TRBJ2-1, with 7 bases aligning to TRBD1. CDR1 and CDR2 (germline): SGHVS, FQNEAQ. Trimming took 5 bases from V and 10 from J; bases not matched to a gene: 17. The CDR3 consists of 16 residues. The CDR3 nucleotides read TGTGCCAGCAGCCCACACCCGGGACAGAGCCTAATAGAGCAGTTCTTC. Its translation is CASSPHPGQSLIEQFF.

The chain recombines TRBV27 with TRBJ1-1; D gene unclear. V lost 4 bases to trimming and J lost 0 bases, with 9 bases between them. The germline gives CDR1 MNHEY, CDR2 SMNVEV (reference sequence). This CDR3 spans 14 amino acids. CDR3 residues: CASSWRAMNTEAFF. The CDR3 DNA is TGTGCCAGCAGTTGGAGGGCCATGAACACTGAAGCTTTCTTT.

The rearrangement links TRBV9 to TRBJ2-7; TRBD2 is a possible D gene (6 bases). With 3 bases removed from V and 6 bases from J, the gap between germline ends came to 19 bases. Germline CDR1 reads SGDLS; CDR2 reads YYNGEE. The CDR3 length is 15 residues. The CDR3 spells CASSARGGMAPEQYV. CDR3 sequence (DNA): TGTGCCAGCAGCGCCCGAGGAGGGATGGCGCCCGAGCAGTACGTC.

This clonotype was detected ten times or more. The rearrangement joins TRBV19 to TRBJ2-2; 8 bases agree with TRBD2. This CDR3 contains 15 residues. Germline assignment: CDR1 LNHDA and CDR2 SQIVND (reference sequence). The ends lost 3 bases at V and 5 bases at J; junction bases unmatched: 5. CDR3 in DNA: TGTGCCAGTAGTATCCCCCGCGGGAGGACCGGGGAGCTGTTTTTT. Protein sequence: CASSIPRGRTGELFF.

The gene calls are TRBV20-1 and TRBJ2-7, with D unresolved. CDR3 length: 11 amino acids. Trimming left V 2 bases short and J 6 bases short, with 8 bases between. Germline V gene lookup returns CDR1 DFQATT and CDR2 SNEGSKA (reference sequence). The CDR3 DNA sequence: TGCAGTGCTAGAAGCCCGGGCGAGCAGTACGTC. It codes for CSARSPGEQYV.

Remarks on this clonotype: At one end, the junction sequence differs from germline, possibly due to a read error. This chain uses TRBV7-6 with TRBJ2-1; D possibly corresponds to TRBD2 (6 bases). In germline, CDR1 is SGHVS, CDR2 FNYEAQ. The CDR3 is made up of 15 amino acids. The CDR3 coding sequence is TGTGCCAGCAGCTCCCTCGGGACTCCATACAATGAGCAGATCTTC. Amino acids: CASSSLGTPYNEQIF.

This clonotype was observed at least ten times. The V gene is TRBV7-6, the J gene TRBJ1-1; TRBD1 is a possible D gene (5 bases). Trimming left V 1 base short and J 6 bases short, with 9 bases between. The CDR3 runs to 13 residues. Germline CDR1 and CDR2: SGHVS and FNYEAQ. The CDR3 DNA reads TGTGCCAGCAGCTTAGGGGACGGGCCTGAAGCTTTCTTT. Protein product: CASSLGDGPEAFF. Looking up the rest from reference TRBV7-6 and TRBJ1-1 gives the full variable domain: GAGVSQSPRYKVTKRGQDVALRCDPISGHVSLYWYRQALGQGPEFLTYFNYEAQQDKSGLPNDRFSAERPEGSISTLTIQRTEQRDSAMYRCASSLGDGPEAFFGQGTRLTVV.

This clonotype was detected many times. The chain carries TRBV7-9 and TRBJ2-3, with unresolved D. V was shortened by 1 base and J by 2 bases, with 19 bases between the two germline ends. The CDR3 totals 18 residues. Germline V gene data show CDR1 as SEHNR and CDR2 as FQNEAQ (reference sequence). CDR3 nucleotides: TGTGCCAGCAGCTTAGGCCGAGGAACCCTTCCCGACACAGATACGCAGTATTTT. Translated: CASSLGRGTLPDTDTQYF.

V usage is TRBV12-3 or TRBV12-4 and J usage is TRBJ2-7; 7 positions match TRBD1. J lost 3 bases, V lost 5 bases, and 7 bases had no gene match. This CDR3 contains 14 residues. The CDR3 spells CASSITGTVYEQYV. CDR3 sequence (DNA): TGTGCCAGCAGTATCACCGGGACAGTCTACGAGCAGTACGTC.

This clonotype was seen repeatedly, ten times or more. The chain has TRBV6-1 and TRBJ1-2; tentative D call: TRBD1 (5 bases). Trimming left V 5 bases short and J 6 bases short, with 16 bases between. The CDR3 contains 14 residues. The germline CDR1 and CDR2 sequences are MNHNS and SASEGT. The CDR3 protein is CASSLHYGANGYTF. CDR3 nucleotide sequence: TGTGCCAGCAGTCTTCACTACGGGGCCAATGGCTACACCTTC.

This clonotype was seen a handful of times. The CDR3 DNA sequence: TGTGCCAGCAGTCCCTTCCCCGGGGAGCTGTTTTTT. It encodes CASSPFPGELFF. The rearrangement uses TRBV28 and TRBJ2-2; D is ambiguous. The CDR3 runs 12 residues. V was clipped by 5 bases and J by 6 bases, with 7 bases between them. CDR1 and CDR2 (germline): MDHEN, SYDVKM.

The chain combines TRBV3-1 with TRBJ2-5; 10 bases agree with TRBD1. Germline CDR1 reads LGHDT; CDR2 reads YNNKEL (reference sequence). J was trimmed by 4 bases and V by 2 bases; bases with no gene match: 7. This CDR3 comprises 16 residues. For the CDR3, the DNA is TGTGCCAGCAGCCAATCCGGGACAGGGGTGCGAGAGACCCAGTACTTC. Its translation is CASSQSGTGVRETQYF.